Below, 25 T cell receptor beta chains from the same sample are listed, as sequenced in a study of identifying expanded T cells in peripheral blood. Data came from immunoSEQ multiplex PCR; TCRdb stores just in-frame clones and leaves some out. The table records 45,000 to 60,000 clones, under 85% of them present only once. Material for sequencing was blood. These TCRs come from a person aged 18 to 75 in good health.

V and J are TRBV19 and TRBJ2-1; 8 bases map to TRBD2. With 2 bases clipped from V and 3 bases from J, the junction kept 3 bases outside the gene matches. Germline V gene data show CDR1 as LNHDA and CDR2 as SQIVND (reference sequence). The CDR3 contains 15 residues. This CDR3 reads CASSISGGIYNEQFF. The DNA of the CDR3 is TGTGCCAGTAGTATATCGGGGGGGATCTACAATGAGCAGTTCTTC.

The V call is TRBV5-1, the J call TRBJ1-4; D is undetermined. This CDR3 is 13 amino acids long. Trimming left V 1 base short and J 5 bases short, with 6 bases between. Germline V gene data show CDR1 as SGHRS and CDR2 as YFSETQ. The CDR3 sequence is CASSLSQNEKLFF. As DNA, the CDR3 is TGCGCCAGCAGCTTGAGCCAGAATGAAAAACTGTTTTTT. Combining the CDR3 with reference TRBV5-1 and TRBJ1-4 gives the whole variable domain KAGVTQTPRYLIKTRGQQVTLSCSPISGHRSVSWYQQTPGQGLQFLFEYFSETQRNKGNFPGRFSGRQFSNSRSEMNVSTLELGDSALYLCASSLSQNEKLFFGSGTQLSVL.

The V call is TRBV5-1, the J call TRBJ1-2; D unclear. The CDR3 consists of 13 residues. Looked up from germline, CDR1 is SGHRS and CDR2 is YFSETQ. Trimming cost V 0 bases and J 3 bases, with 6 bases left between them. The CDR3 bases are TGCGCCAGCAGCTTGGCGGGGTACTATGGCTACACCTTC. Residues: CASSLAGYYGYTF.

The V gene is TRBV19, the J gene TRBJ2-1, with D perhaps matching TRBD2 (6 bases). V was trimmed by 7 bases and J by 3 bases, leaving 16 bases between them. The CDR3 has 15 residues. Germline CDR1 is LNHDA and CDR2 is SQIVND (reference sequence). The CDR3 loop is CASTPEGPSYNEQFF. Here the CDR3 DNA reads TGTGCCAGTACCCCGGAGGGACCCAGCTACAATGAGCAGTTCTTC.

This chain's CDR3 is CATKRGGGETQYF. CDR3 sequence (DNA): TGTGCCACCAAGCGAGGGGGAGGGGAGACCCAGTACTTC. J is TRBJ2-5 and V is TRBV6-5; D perhaps matches TRBD2 (7 bases). Between the trimmed V and J ends, which lost 10 bases and 5 bases, there was a span of 17 bases. CDR1 is MNHEY, CDR2 SVGAGI, per germline. CDR3 size: 13 residues.

CDR3 protein: CASSFTSGQNYGYTF. The CDR3 DNA reads TGTGCCAGCAGTTTTACCTCGGGACAGAACTATGGCTACACCTTC. V gene TRBV27 combines with J gene TRBJ1-2, with 7 bases lining up with TRBD1. Trimming took 3 bases from V and 2 from J; bases not matched to a gene: 6. In germline, CDR1 is MNHEY, CDR2 SMNVEV (reference sequence). The CDR3 extends over 15 amino acids.

The chain recombines TRBV7-9 with TRBJ2-1; 8 bases map to TRBD2. The trim removed 3 bases at V and 7 bases at J, leaving 8 bases unmatched. Germline-derived CDR1 and CDR2 are SEHNR and FQNEAQ (reference sequence). The CDR3 has 15 residues. CDR3 nucleotide sequence: TGTGCCAGCAGCTTCGGACCGGGGGGGAGAAATGAGCAGTTCTTC. This encodes CASSFGPGGRNEQFF.

V gene TRBV6-5 combines with J gene TRBJ2-2; TRBD1 agrees at 11 bases. V dropped 7 bases and J dropped 7; count of bases not matched to a gene: 8. CDR1 is MNHEY and CDR2 is SVGAGI in the germline V gene. This CDR3 has 15 residues. The CDR3 bases are TGTGCCAGCACCCGGACAGGGGGCTGGGGCGGGGAGCTGTTTTTT. As protein: CASTRTGGWGGELFF.

The genes are TRBV11-2 and TRBJ1-1, with 9 bases that match TRBD1. The CDR3 runs 12 residues. The germline gives CDR1 SGHAT, CDR2 FQNNGV. The junction had 6 bases not matched to a gene; V was cut back by 5 bases and J by 11 bases. CDR3 sequence (DNA): TGTGCCAGCAGCCCGGACAGGGGTCGGGCTTTCTTT. Amino acid sequence: CASSPDRGRAFF.

V is TRBV5-6 and J is TRBJ2-1; TRBD1 or TRBD2 may be the D gene (5 bases each). The CDR3 sequence is 12 residues long. From germline, CDR1 is SGHDT and CDR2 YYEEEE. Trimming cost V 4 bases and J 10 bases, with 12 bases left between them. CDR3 bases: TGTGCCAGCAGCAGTACGGGGCACGAGCAGTTCTTC. Translated, it gives CASSSTGHEQFF.

This chain connects TRBV30 to TRBJ2-7, with 10 bases that match TRBD1. CDR3 size: 15 residues. Germline-derived CDR1 and CDR2 are GTSNPN and SVGIG (reference sequence). Unmatched junction bases numbered 7, after V lost 3 bases and J lost 2 bases. This chain's CDR3 is CAWRPTGTGAYEQYF. The CDR3 DNA follows: TGTGCCTGGAGACCGACCGGGACAGGGGCCTACGAGCAGTACTTC.

This chain links TRBV4-1 with TRBJ2-7; D perhaps matches TRBD2 (6 bases). Trimming left V 7 bases short and J 1 base short, with 17 bases between. Germline V gene data show CDR1 as MGHRA and CDR2 as YSYEKL. The CDR3 sequence is 15 residues long. CDR3 loop: CASKSIAEPSYEQYF. CDR3 nucleotide sequence: TGCGCCAGCAAGTCTATAGCGGAGCCGTCCTACGAGCAGTACTTC.

V usage is TRBV10-3 and J usage is TRBJ2-5; 7 nucleotides align to TRBD2. V was pared by 7 bases and J by 2 bases, with 7 bases of the junction left unmatched. CDR3 length equals 14 residues. In germline, CDR1 is ENHRY, CDR2 SYGVKD. DNA of the CDR3: TGTGCCATCATGGGTTCTAGCGGACAAGAGACCCAGTACTTC. Translated: CAIMGSSGQETQYF.

This sequence joins TRBV6-5 and TRBJ1-4, with TRBD1 matching 7 bases. Unmatched junction bases numbered 4, after V lost 6 bases and J lost 6 bases. Looked up from germline, CDR1 is MNHEY and CDR2 is SVGAGI. The CDR3 is 13 amino acids. The CDR3 here is CASRPGQHEKLFF. In DNA, the CDR3 is TGTGCCAGCAGGCCGGGACAGCATGAAAAACTGTTTTTT.

The chain carries TRBV2 and TRBJ2-7; TRBD1 matches 10 bases. This CDR3 region has 15 residues. Trimming at V came to 5 bases and at J to 2 bases, leaving 6 bases not matched to a gene. The germline V gene encodes CDR1 SNHLY and CDR2 FYNNEI. The CDR3, as DNA: TGTGCCAGCAGTCCTTGGACAGGGGGTGCCTACGAGCAGTACTTC. It translates to CASSPWTGGAYEQYF.

V usage is TRBV7-9 and J usage is TRBJ2-3; 8 bases map to TRBD2. Looked up from germline, CDR1 is SEHNR and CDR2 is FQNEAQ (reference sequence). Trimming took 3 bases from V and 6 from J; bases not matched to a gene: 8. The CDR3 loop spans 15 amino acids. This CDR3 reads CASSFSGTRSDTQYF. Written as DNA, the CDR3 is TGTGCCAGCAGCTTCTCCGGGACTAGATCGGATACGCAGTATTTT.

The chain employs TRBV5-8 and TRBJ2-7; 7 bases map to TRBD1. J was trimmed by 1 base and V by 10 bases; bases with no gene match: 11. Germline lookup yields CDR1 SGHTS and CDR2 YDEGEE. CDR3 length: 14 residues. CDR3 DNA sequence: TGTGCCTCGACGAGGGGCAGGGGGTCCTACGAGCAGTACGTC. Encoded protein: CASTRGRGSYEQYV.

This clone was recorded a few times. The chain carries TRBV7-9 and TRBJ2-7, with D possibly being TRBD1 (6 bases). The CDR3 spans 14 residues. V lost 5 bases and J 3 bases, leaving 14 bases between the germline ends. The germline CDR1 and CDR2 sequences are SEHNR and FQNEAQ (reference sequence). The CDR3 spells CASSAQGLGYEQYV. CDR3 bases: TGTGCCAGCAGCGCCCAGGGGTTGGGCTACGAGCAGTACGTC.

V usage is TRBV7-2 and J usage is TRBJ2-3; 10 nucleotides agree with TRBD1. This CDR3 spans 14 amino acids. Germline CDR1 and CDR2: SGHTA and FQGNSA. Losses at the gene ends were 6 bases for V and 3 bases for J; bases not matched to a gene: 3. DNA of the CDR3: TGTGCCAGCAGGTGGGGACAGGGGACAGATACGCAGTATTTT. As protein: CASRWGQGTDTQYF.

The V gene is TRBV19, the J gene TRBJ2-3; a weak D match, TRBD2 (5 bases). The CDR3 has 14 residues. Germline CDR1 and CDR2: LNHDA and SQIVND (reference sequence). The germline V and J ends were trimmed by 3 bases and 6 bases, with 13 bases remaining between them. The DNA of the CDR3 is TGTGCCAGTAGTATTAACCTGAGGGCGGATACGCAGTATTTT. This gives the protein CASSINLRADTQYF.

The chain employs TRBV15 and TRBJ2-2, with D maybe TRBD1 (5 bases). The CDR3 totals 17 residues. Per germline, CDR1 LNHNV and CDR2 YYDKDF (reference sequence). The V and J ends lost 4 bases and 2 bases respectively, with 17 bases between them. The CDR3 spells CATSTPRWGGNTGELFF. The CDR3 region has the DNA TGTGCCACCAGCACGCCGCGGTGGGGCGGAAACACCGGGGAGCTGTTTTTT.

The chain carries TRBV5-1 and TRBJ1-4, with 7 bases that match TRBD1. J was trimmed by 0 bases and V by 5 bases; bases with no gene match: 4. Per germline, CDR1 SGHRS and CDR2 YFSETQ. The CDR3 length is 15 residues. The CDR3 region has the DNA TGCGCCAGCAGACAGACAGGGCCAACTAATGAAAAACTGTTTTTT. Encoded protein: CASRQTGPTNEKLFF.

The chain carries TRBV7-9 and TRBJ1-2; D remains ambiguous. Per the germline V gene, CDR1 is SEHNR and CDR2 is FQNEAQ (reference sequence). Trimming shortened V by 2 bases and J by 4 bases, and 8 bases separated the two germline ends. There are 13 residues in the CDR3. The CDR3 bases are TGTGCCAGCAGCTTATTCTCGGGCTATGGCTACACCTTC. Its translation: CASSLFSGYGYTF.

The chain recombines TRBV30 with TRBJ2-7; D not resolved. The V gene's germline CDR1 is GTSNPN and CDR2 SVGIG (reference sequence). CDR3 length: 12 residues. Trimming took 0 bases from V and 1 from J, leaving 4 bases between them. The CDR3: CAWSVVSYEQYF. CDR3 nucleotide sequence: TGTGCCTGGAGTGTAGTGTCCTACGAGCAGTACTTC. Variable domain in full (rest from reference TRBV30 and TRBJ2-7): SQTIHQWPATLVQPVGSPLSLECTVEGTSNPNLYWYRQAAGRGLQLLFYSVGIGQISSEVPQNLSASRPQDRQFILSSKKLLLSDSGFYLCAWSVVSYEQYFGPGTRLTVT.

The V call is TRBV19, the J call TRBJ2-3; no clear D. V shed 5 bases and J shed 0 bases, with 9 bases lying between them. The germline CDR1 and CDR2 sequences are LNHDA and SQIVND (reference sequence). The CDR3 sequence is 14 residues long. DNA for the CDR3: TGTGCCAGTAGTTCAACCCTCAGCACAGATACGCAGTATTTT. Protein sequence: CASSSTLSTDTQYF.